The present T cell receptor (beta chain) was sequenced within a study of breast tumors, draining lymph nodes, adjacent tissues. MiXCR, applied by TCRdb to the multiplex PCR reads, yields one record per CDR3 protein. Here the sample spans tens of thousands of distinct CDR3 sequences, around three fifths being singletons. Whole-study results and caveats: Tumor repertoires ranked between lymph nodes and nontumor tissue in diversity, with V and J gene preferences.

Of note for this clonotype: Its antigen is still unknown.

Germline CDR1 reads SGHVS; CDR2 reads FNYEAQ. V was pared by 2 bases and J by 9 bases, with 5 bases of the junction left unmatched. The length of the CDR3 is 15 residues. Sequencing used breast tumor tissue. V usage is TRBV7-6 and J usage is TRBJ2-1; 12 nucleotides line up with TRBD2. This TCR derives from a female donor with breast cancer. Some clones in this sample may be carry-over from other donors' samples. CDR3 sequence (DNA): TGTGCCAGCAGCTTAAGAACTAGCGGGAGGTTTGAGCAGTTCTTC. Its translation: CASSLRTSGRFEQFF.